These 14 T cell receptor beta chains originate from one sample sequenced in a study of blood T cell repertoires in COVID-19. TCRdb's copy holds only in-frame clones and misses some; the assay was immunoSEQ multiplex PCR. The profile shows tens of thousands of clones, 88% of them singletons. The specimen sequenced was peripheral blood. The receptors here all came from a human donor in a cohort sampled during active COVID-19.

In DNA, the CDR3 is TGTGCCAGCAGTTACGGGGGGCTTGGGTTGGGAAGTCAGGGGAATTCACCCCTCCACTTT. Amino acids: CASSYGGLGLGSQGNSPLHF. The chain links TRBV27 to TRBJ1-6; perhaps TRBD1 as D (6 bases). Germline CDR1 is MNHEY and CDR2 is SMNVEV (reference sequence). Trimming removed 4 bases from V and 7 bases from J, with 29 bases in between. This CDR3 spans 20 amino acids.

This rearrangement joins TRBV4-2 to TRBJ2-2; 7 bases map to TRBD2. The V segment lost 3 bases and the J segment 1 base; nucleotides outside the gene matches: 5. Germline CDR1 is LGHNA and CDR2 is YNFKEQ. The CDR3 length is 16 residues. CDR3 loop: CASSHASGVNTGELFF. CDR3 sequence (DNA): TGTGCCAGCAGCCATGCAAGCGGGGTGAACACCGGGGAGCTGTTTTTT.

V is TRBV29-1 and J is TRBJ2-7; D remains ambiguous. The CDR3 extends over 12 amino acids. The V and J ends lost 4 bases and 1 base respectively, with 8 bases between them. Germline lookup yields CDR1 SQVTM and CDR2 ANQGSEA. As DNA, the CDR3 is TGCAGCGTTGGCCCCTATTCCTACGAGCAGTACTTC. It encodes CSVGPYSYEQYF.

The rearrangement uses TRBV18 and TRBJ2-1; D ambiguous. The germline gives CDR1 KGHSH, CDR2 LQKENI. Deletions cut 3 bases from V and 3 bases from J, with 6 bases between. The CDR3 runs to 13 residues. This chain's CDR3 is CASSPLSYNEQFF. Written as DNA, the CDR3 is TGTGCCAGCTCACCTCTTAGCTACAATGAGCAGTTCTTC.

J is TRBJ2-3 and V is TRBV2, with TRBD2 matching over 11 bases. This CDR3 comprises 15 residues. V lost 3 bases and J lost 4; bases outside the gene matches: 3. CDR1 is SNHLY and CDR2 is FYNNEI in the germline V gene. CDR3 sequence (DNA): TGTGCCAGCAGTGACGCTAGCGGGAGGCCAGATACGCAGTATTTT. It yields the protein CASSDASGRPDTQYF.

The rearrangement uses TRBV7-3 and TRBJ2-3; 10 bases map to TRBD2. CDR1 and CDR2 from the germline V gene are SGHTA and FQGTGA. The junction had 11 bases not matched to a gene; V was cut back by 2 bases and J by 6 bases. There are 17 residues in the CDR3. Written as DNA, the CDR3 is TGTGCCAGCAGCTTAGGGCCGGTTAGCGGGGGGCAGGATACGCAGTATTTT. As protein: CASSLGPVSGGQDTQYF. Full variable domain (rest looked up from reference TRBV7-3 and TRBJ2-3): GAGVSQTPSNKVTEKGKYVELRCDPISGHTALYWYRQSLGQGPEFLIYFQGTGAADDSGLPNDRFFAVRPEGSVSTLKIQRTERGDSAVYLCASSLGPVSGGQDTQYFGPGTRLTVL.

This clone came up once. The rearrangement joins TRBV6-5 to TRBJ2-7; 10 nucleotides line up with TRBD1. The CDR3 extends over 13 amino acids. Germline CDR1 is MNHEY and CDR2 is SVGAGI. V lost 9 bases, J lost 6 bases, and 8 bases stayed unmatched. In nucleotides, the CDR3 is TGTGCCAGTGAGGGACAGGGGTTCTCCGAGCAGTACTTC. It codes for CASEGQGFSEQYF.

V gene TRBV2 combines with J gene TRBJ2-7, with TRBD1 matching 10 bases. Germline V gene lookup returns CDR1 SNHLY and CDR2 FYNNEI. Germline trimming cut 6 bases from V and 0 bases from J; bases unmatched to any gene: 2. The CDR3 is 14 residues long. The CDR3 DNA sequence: TGTGCCAGCAGGACAGGGGGCAGCTCCTACGAGCAGTACTTC. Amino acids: CASRTGGSSYEQYF.

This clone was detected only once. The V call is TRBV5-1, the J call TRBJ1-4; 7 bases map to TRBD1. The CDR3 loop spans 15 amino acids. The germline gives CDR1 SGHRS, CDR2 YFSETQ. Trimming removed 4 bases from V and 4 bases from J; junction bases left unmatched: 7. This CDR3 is CASSPGDRNNEKLFF. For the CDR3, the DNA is TGCGCCAGCAGCCCGGGGGACAGAAATAATGAAAAACTGTTTTTT.

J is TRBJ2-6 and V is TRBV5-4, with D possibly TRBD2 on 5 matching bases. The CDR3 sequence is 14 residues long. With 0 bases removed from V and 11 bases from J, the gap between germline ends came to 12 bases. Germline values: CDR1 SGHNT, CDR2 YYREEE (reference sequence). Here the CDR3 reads CASSLAGGRDVLTF. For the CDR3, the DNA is TGTGCCAGCAGCTTGGCCGGCGGGCGAGACGTCCTGACTTTC.

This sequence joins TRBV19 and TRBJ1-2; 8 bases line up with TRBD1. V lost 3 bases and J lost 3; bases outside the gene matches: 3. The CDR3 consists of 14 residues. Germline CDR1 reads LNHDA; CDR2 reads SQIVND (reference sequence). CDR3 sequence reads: CASSIGQGDYGYTF. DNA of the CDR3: TGTGCCAGTAGTATCGGACAGGGAGACTATGGCTACACCTTC.

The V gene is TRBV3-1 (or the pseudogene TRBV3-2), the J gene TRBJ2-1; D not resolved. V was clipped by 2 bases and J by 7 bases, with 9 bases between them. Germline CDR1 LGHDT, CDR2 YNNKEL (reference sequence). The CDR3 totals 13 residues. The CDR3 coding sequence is TGTGCCAGCAGCCAAACATCCCCGAATGAGCAGTTCTTC. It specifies CASSQTSPNEQFF.

The CDR3 region is CASSNRGLNQPQHF. CDR3 nucleotides: TGTGCCAGCAGCAACAGGGGGCTCAATCAGCCCCAGCATTTT. This rearrangement joins TRBV3-1 (or the pseudogene TRBV3-2) to TRBJ1-5; 9 positions match TRBD1. The CDR3 length is 14 residues. Germline V gene lookup returns CDR1 LGHDT and CDR2 YNNKEL (reference sequence). The V and J ends lost 5 bases and 3 bases, in that order; junction bases with no gene match: 2.

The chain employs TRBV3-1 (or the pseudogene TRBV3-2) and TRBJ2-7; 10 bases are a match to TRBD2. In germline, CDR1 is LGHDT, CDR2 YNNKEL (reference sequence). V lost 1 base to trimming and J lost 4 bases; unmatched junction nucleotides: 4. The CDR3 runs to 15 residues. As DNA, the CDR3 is TGTGCCAGCAGCCAAGTGTCTAGCGGGAGTTACGAGCAGTACTTC. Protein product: CASSQVSSGSYEQYF.